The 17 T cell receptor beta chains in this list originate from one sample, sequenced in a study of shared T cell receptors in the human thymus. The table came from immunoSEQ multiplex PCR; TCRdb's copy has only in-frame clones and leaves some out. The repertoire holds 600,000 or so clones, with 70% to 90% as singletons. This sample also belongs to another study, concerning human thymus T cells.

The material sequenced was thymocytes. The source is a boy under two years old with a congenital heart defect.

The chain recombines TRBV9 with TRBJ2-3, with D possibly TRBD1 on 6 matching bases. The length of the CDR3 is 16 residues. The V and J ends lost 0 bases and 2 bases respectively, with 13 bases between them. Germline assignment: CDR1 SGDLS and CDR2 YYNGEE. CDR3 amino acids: CASSVVGRGNTDTQYF. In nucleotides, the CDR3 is TGTGCCAGCAGCGTAGTCGGAAGGGGGAACACAGATACGCAGTATTTT.

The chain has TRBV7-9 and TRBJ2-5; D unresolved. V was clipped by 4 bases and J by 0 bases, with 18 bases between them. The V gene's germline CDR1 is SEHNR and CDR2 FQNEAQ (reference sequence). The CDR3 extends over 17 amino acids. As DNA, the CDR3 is TGTGCCAGCAGCTGCCCTTCCCGACACGGCCACCAAGAGACCCAGTACTTC. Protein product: CASSCPSRHGHQETQYF.

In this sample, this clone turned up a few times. CDR3 residues: CASSEPPAGDEQYF. CDR3 bases: TGTGCCAGCAGTGAACCCCCTGCGGGAGACGAGCAGTACTTC. V usage is TRBV25-1 and J usage is TRBJ2-7; 7 bases are shared with TRBD2. J gave up 5 bases and V 2 bases, and 6 bases lay outside the gene matches. CDR1 is MGHDK, CDR2 SYGVNS, per germline. The CDR3 sequence is 14 residues long.

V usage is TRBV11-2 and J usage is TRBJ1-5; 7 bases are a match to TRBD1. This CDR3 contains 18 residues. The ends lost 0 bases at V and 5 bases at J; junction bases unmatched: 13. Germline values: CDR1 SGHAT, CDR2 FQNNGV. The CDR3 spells CASSLDGEGAKIDQPQHF. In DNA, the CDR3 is TGTGCCAGCAGCTTAGACGGAGAGGGGGCGAAAATCGATCAGCCCCAGCATTTT. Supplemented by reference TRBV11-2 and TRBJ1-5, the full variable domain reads EAGVAQSPRYKIIEKRQSVAFWCNPISGHATLYWYQQILGQGPKLLIQFQNNGVVDDSQLPKDRFSAERLKGVDSTLKIQPAKLEDSAVYLCASSLDGEGAKIDQPQHFGDGTRLSIL.

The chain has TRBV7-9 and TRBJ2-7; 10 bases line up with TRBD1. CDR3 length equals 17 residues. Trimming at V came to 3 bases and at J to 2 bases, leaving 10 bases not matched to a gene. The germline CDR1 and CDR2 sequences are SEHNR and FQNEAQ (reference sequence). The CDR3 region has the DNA TGTGCCAGCAGCTTCTCGGTATGGACAGGGGGAACCTACGAGCAGTACTTC. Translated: CASSFSVWTGGTYEQYF.

CDR3 in DNA: TGCGCCAGCAGCCCCCGGGTCAGAGGCTACGAGCAGTACTTC. Its protein product is CASSPRVRGYEQYF. V usage is TRBV5-1 and J usage is TRBJ2-7; D gene unclear. Trimming shortened V by 4 bases and J by 3 bases, and 14 bases separated the two germline ends. Per germline, CDR1 SGHRS and CDR2 YFSETQ. This CDR3 has 14 residues.

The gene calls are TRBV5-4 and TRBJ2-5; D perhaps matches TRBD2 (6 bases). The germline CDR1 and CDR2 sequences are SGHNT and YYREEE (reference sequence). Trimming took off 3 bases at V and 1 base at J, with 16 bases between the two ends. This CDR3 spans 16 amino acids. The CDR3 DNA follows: TGTGCCAGCAGCTGGGAGGTGGAGGGCGGCCAAGAGACCCAGTACTTC. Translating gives CASSWEVEGGQETQYF.

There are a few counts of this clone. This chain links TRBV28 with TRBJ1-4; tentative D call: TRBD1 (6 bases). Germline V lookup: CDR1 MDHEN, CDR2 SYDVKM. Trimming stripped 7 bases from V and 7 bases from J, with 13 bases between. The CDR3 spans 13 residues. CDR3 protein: CASTYRVGEKLFF. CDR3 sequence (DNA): TGTGCCAGCACCTACAGGGTTGGTGAAAAACTGTTTTTT.

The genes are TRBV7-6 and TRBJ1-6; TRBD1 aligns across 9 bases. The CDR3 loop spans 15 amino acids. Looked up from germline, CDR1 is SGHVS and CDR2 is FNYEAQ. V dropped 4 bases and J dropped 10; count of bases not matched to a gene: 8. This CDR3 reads CASSSDDRGWSPLHF. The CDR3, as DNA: TGTGCCAGCAGCTCAGACGACAGGGGGTGGTCACCCCTCCACTTT.

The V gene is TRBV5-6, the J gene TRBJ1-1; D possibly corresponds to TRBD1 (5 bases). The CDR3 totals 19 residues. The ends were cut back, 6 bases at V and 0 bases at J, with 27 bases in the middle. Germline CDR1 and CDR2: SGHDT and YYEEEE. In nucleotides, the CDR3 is TGTGCCAGCATCCGTGGGGTGGGGCTTCGTTACCATGTGAACACTGAAGCTTTCTTT. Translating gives CASIRGVGLRYHVNTEAFF.

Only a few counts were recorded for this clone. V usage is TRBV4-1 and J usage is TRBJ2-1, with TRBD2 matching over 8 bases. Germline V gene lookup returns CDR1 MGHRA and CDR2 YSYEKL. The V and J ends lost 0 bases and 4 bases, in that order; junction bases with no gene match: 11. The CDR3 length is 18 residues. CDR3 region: CASSQDVKREKRYNEQFF. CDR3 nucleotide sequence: TGCGCCAGCAGCCAAGATGTCAAGCGGGAGAAAAGGTACAATGAGCAGTTCTTC.

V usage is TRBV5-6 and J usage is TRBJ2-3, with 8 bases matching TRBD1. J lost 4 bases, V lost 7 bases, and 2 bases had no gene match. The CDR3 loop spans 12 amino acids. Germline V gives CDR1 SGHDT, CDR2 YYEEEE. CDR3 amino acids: CASADRADTQYF. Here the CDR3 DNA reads TGTGCCAGCGCGGACAGGGCAGATACGCAGTATTTT.

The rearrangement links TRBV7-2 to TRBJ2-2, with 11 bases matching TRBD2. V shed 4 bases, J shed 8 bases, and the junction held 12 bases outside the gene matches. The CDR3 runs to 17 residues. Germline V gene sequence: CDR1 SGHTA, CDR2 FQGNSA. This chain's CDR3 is CASSSEPSGGMIGELFF. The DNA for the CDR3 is TGTGCCAGCAGCTCCGAACCTAGCGGGGGGATGATTGGGGAGCTGTTTTTT.

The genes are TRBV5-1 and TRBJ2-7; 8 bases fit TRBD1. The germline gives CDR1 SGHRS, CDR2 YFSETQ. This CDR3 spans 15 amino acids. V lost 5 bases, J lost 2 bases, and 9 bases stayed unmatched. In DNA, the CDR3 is TGCGCCAGCAGACCCAGGACAGGGACCCCCTACGAGCAGTACTTC. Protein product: CASRPRTGTPYEQYF.

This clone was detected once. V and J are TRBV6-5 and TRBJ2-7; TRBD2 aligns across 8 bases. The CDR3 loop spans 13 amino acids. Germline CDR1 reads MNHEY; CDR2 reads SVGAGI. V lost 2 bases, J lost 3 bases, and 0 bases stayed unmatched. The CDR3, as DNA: TGTGCCAGCAGTTACCGGGGGGGCTACGAGCAGTACTTC. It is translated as CASSYRGGYEQYF.

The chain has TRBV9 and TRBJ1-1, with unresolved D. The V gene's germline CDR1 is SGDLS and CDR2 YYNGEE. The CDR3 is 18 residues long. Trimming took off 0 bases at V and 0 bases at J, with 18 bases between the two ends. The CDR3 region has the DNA TGTGCCAGCAGCGTAGGGTCTCAGTCTCCCCGGGTGAACACTGAAGCTTTCTTT. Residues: CASSVGSQSPRVNTEAFF.

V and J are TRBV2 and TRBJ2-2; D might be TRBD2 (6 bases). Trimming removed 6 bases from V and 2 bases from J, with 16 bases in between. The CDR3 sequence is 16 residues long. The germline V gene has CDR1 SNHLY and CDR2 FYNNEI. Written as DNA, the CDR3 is TGTGCCAGCAGGACCCCGGATAGCGGAAACACCGGGGAGCTGTTTTTT. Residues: CASRTPDSGNTGELFF.